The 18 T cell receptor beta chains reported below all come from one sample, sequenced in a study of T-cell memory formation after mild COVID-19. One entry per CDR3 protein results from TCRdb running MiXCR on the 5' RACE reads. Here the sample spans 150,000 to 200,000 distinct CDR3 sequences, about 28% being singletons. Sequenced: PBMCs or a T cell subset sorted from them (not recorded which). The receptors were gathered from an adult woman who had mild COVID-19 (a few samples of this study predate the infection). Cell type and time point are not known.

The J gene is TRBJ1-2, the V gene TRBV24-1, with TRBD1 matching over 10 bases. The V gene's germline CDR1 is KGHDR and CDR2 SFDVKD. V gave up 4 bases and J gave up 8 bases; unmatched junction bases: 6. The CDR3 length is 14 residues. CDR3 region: CATSDPGTGVGYTF. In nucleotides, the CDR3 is TGTGCCACCAGTGACCCCGGGACAGGGGTCGGCTACACCTTC.

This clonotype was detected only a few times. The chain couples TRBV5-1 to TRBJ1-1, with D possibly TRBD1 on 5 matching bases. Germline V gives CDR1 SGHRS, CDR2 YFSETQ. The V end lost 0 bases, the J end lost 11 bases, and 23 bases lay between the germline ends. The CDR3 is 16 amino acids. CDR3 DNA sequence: TGCGCCAGCAGCTTGGACGAACCAGGGAAAGGCTCTGGTGCTTTCTTT. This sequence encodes CASSLDEPGKGSGAFF.

Written as DNA, the CDR3 is TGCAGTGCTAGACCGACAGGTGAAGAGACCCAGTACTTC. Translated, it gives CSARPTGEETQYF. The genes are TRBV20-1 and TRBJ2-5; tentatively, D is TRBD1 (6 bases). This CDR3 region has 13 residues. CDR1 is DFQATT, CDR2 SNEGSKA, per germline (reference sequence). Trimming removed 2 bases from V and 3 bases from J, with 10 bases in between.

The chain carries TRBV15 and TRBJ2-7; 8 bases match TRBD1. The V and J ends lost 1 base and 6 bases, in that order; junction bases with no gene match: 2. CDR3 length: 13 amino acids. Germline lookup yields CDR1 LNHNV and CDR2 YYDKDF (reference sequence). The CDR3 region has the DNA TGTGCCACCAGCAGAGTTGGACAGGGCGAGCAGTACTTC. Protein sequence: CATSRVGQGEQYF.

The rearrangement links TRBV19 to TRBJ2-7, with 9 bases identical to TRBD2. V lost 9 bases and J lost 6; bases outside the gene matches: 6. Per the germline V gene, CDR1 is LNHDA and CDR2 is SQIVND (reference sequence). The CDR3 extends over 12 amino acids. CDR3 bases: TGTGCCAGCCAAAGCGGGAGGTCCGAGCAGTACTTC. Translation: CASQSGRSEQYF.

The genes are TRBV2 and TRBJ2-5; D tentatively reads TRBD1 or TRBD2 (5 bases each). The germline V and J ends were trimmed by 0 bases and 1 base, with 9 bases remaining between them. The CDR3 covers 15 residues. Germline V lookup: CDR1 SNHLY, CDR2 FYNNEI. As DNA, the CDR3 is TGTGCCAGCAGTGAAGCAGAGGGGTTCCAAGAGACCCAGTACTTC. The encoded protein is CASSEAEGFQETQYF.

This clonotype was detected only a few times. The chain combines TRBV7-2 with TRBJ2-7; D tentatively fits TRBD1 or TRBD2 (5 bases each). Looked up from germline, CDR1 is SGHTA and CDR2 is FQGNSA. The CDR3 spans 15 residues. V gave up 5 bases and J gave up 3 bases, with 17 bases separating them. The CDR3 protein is CASSPSGTDNYEQYF. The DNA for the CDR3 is TGTGCCAGCAGCCCGTCAGGGACCGATAACTACGAGCAGTACTTC.

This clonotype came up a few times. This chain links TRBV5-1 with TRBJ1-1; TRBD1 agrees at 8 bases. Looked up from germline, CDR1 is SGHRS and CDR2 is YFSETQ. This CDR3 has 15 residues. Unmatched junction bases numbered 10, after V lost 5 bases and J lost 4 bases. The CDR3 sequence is CASSVTGAGGTEAFF. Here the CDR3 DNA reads TGCGCCAGCAGTGTGACAGGGGCTGGGGGCACTGAAGCTTTCTTT.

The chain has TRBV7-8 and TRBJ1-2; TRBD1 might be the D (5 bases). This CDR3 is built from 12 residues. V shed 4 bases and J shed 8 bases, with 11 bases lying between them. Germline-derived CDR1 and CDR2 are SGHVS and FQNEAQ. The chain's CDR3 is CASSSGGVGYTF. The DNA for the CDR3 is TGTGCCAGCAGCTCCGGGGGTGTAGGCTACACCTTC.

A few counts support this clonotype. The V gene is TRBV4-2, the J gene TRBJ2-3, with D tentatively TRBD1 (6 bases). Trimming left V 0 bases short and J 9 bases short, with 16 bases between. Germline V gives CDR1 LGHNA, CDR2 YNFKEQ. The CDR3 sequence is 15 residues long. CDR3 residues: CASSQDLLGGGTQYF. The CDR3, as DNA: TGTGCCAGCAGCCAAGATCTTCTTGGGGGCGGCACGCAGTATTTT.

The CDR3 DNA reads as TGTGCCAGCAGTTTGTACGGGCTAGCGGGAGTCGCGTACAATGAGCAGTTCTTC. Translated: CASSLYGLAGVAYNEQFF. V gene TRBV12-3 or TRBV12-4 combines with J gene TRBJ2-1; TRBD2 aligns across 10 bases. CDR3 size: 18 residues. Losses at the gene ends were 3 bases for V and 4 bases for J; bases not matched to a gene: 12.

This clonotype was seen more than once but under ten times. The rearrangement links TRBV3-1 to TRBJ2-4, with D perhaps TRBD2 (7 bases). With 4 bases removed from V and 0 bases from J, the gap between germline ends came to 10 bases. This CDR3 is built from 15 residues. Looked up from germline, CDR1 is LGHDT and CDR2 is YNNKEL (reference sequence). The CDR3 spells CASSLGGVAKNIQYF. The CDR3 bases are TGTGCCAGCAGCCTAGGGGGGGTAGCCAAAAACATTCAGTACTTC.

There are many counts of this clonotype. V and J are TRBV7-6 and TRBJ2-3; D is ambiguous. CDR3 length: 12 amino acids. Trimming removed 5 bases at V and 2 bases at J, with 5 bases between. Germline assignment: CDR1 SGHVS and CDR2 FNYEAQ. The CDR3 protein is CASSQLTDTQYF. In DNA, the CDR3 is TGTGCCAGCAGCCAGCTCACAGATACGCAGTATTTT.

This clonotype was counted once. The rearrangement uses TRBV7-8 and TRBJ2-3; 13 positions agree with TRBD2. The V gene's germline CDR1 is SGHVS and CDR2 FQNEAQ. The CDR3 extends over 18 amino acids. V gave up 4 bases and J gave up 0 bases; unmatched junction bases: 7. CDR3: CASSSTGLAGTSTDTQYF. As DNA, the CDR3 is TGTGCCAGCAGCTCGACGGGACTAGCGGGAACGAGCACAGATACGCAGTATTTT.

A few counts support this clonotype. The CDR3 DNA sequence: TGTGCCTGGAGCCCGGGACTGCCGAACGAGCAGTACTTC. Amino acid sequence: CAWSPGLPNEQYF. The J gene is TRBJ2-7, the V gene TRBV30, with a tentative D call TRBD2 (6 bases). In germline, CDR1 is GTSNPN, CDR2 SVGIG (reference sequence). Trimming stripped 3 bases from V and 5 bases from J, with 14 bases between. The CDR3 contains 13 residues.

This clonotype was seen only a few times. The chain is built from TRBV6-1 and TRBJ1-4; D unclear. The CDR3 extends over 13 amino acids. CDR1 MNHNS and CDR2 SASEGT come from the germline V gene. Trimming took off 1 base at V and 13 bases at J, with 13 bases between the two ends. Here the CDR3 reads CASSEVVNEGLFF. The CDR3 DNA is TGTGCCAGCAGTGAAGTAGTGAATGAGGGACTGTTTTTT.

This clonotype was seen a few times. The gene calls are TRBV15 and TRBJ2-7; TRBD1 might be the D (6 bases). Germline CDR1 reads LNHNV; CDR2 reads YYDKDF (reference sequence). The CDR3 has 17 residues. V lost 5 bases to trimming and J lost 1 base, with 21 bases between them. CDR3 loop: CATSGYRGSGGSYEQYF. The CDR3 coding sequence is TGTGCCACCAGCGGGTATAGGGGGTCTGGGGGATCCTACGAGCAGTACTTC.

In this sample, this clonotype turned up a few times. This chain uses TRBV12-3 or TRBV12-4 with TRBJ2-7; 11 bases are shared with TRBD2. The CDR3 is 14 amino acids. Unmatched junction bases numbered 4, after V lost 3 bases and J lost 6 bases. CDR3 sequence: CASSFSSGGFEQYF. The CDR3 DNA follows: TGTGCCAGCAGTTTCTCTAGCGGGGGGTTCGAGCAGTACTTC.